Listed here are 14 T cell receptor beta chains from one sample, sequenced in a study of human T cells and chemical hapten exposure. Via MiXCR, TCRdb re-called the RACE reads, giving one row per CDR3 protein. The sample holds approximately 370,000 distinct CDR3 sequences, about 5.4% seen once. Time point: pre-sensitization, week 0. Treatment of the sample: therapeutic diphenylcyclopropenone sensitization with weekly scalp DPC. The specimen comprised whole blood, sampled in connection with sensitization to the hapten diphenylcyclopropenone (DPC). Receptors were obtained from a woman aged 18-29 years with alopecia areata. Some clones in this sample may be carry-over from other donors' samples.

In regard to this clonotype: A much larger clone sits a single nucleotide away, making a read error possible. The chain recombines TRBV20-1 with TRBJ2-7; TRBD1 matches 7 bases. Per the germline V gene, CDR1 is DFQATT and CDR2 is SNEGSKA (reference sequence). CDR3 length: 13 amino acids. The CDR3 loop reads CSAREGTEYERYF. CDR3 in DNA: TGCAGTGCTAGAGAAGGGACAGAATACGAGCGGTACTTC.

In its sample, this clonotype was seen a few times. The chain's CDR3 is CASSPLIGNQPQHF. CDR3 sequence (DNA): TGTGCCAGCAGTCCCCTAATCGGCAATCAGCCCCAGCATTTT. V usage is TRBV6-2 or TRBV6-3 and J usage is TRBJ1-5; D is undetermined. V gave up 5 bases and J gave up 2 bases, with 10 bases separating them. The CDR3 runs 14 residues. In germline, CDR1 is MNHEY, CDR2 SVGEGT.

This sequence joins TRBV5-5 and TRBJ2-7; perhaps TRBD2 as D (6 bases). CDR1 is SGHKS, CDR2 YYEKEE, per germline (reference sequence). This CDR3 is 14 amino acids long. Trimming removed 4 bases at V and 7 bases at J, with 18 bases between. The CDR3 sequence: CASSPEGLGIEQYF. The CDR3, as DNA: TGTGCCAGCAGCCCGGAGGGGCTGGGTATAGAGCAGTACTTC.

This clonotype was detected a few times. The V and J genes are TRBV6-6 and TRBJ2-1; 9 positions agree with TRBD1. CDR1 is MNHNY and CDR2 is SVGAGI in the germline V gene (reference sequence). The CDR3 is made up of 16 amino acids. After removal of 0 bases from V and 2 bases from J, the junction contained 2 bases not matched to a gene. The DNA for the CDR3 is TGTGCCAGCAGTTACTCCGGGACAGGGACCTACAATGAGCAGTTCTTC. Its protein is CASSYSGTGTYNEQFF.

This clonotype was observed at least ten times. This rearrangement joins TRBV7-3 to TRBJ1-2; D remains unclear. V lost 2 bases and J 7 bases, leaving 11 bases between the germline ends. The CDR3 sequence is 13 residues long. Germline CDR1 reads SGHTA; CDR2 reads FQGTGA. The CDR3 loop reads CASSLGVHSGYTF. The CDR3 nucleotides read TGTGCCAGCAGCTTAGGTGTCCATTCTGGCTACACCTTC. Together with reference TRBV7-3 and TRBJ1-2, the CDR3 gives the full variable domain: GAGVSQTPSNKVTEKGKYVELRCDPISGHTALYWYRQSLGQGPEFLIYFQGTGAADDSGLPNDRFFAVRPEGSVSTLKIQRTERGDSAVYLCASSLGVHSGYTFGSGTRLTVV.

The table lists this clonotype with many counts. The chain's CDR3 is CAISEGPKESEQFF. The CDR3 coding sequence is TGTGCCATCAGTGAGGGACCGAAGGAGAGTGAGCAGTTCTTC. This chain uses TRBV10-3 with TRBJ2-1; D gene ambiguous. V lost 2 bases, J lost 9 bases, and 14 bases lay in between. Looked up from germline, CDR1 is ENHRY and CDR2 is SYGVKD. The CDR3 totals 14 residues.

This clonotype was counted at least ten times. The chain is built from TRBV5-1 and TRBJ2-5, with TRBD1 as a possible D gene (5 bases). The germline gives CDR1 SGHRS, CDR2 YFSETQ. The length of the CDR3 is 13 residues. The ends were cut back, 4 bases at V and 5 bases at J, with 12 bases in the middle. CDR3 sequence reads: CASSPQGGETQYF. Here the CDR3 DNA reads TGCGCCAGCAGCCCCCAGGGTGGCGAGACCCAGTACTTC. Filled out from reference TRBV5-1 and TRBJ2-5, the complete variable domain reads KAGVTQTPRYLIKTRGQQVTLSCSPISGHRSVSWYQQTPGQGLQFLFEYFSETQRNKGNFPGRFSGRQFSNSRSEMNVSTLELGDSALYLCASSPQGGETQYFGPGTRLLVL.

The sample holds a few counts of this clonotype. The V gene is TRBV2, the J gene TRBJ2-5; D may correspond to TRBD1 or TRBD2 (6 bases each). This CDR3 region has 14 residues. The germline V and J ends were trimmed by 3 bases and 5 bases, with 13 bases remaining between them. Germline V gene sequence: CDR1 SNHLY, CDR2 FYNNEI. The CDR3: CASSDGTGRETQYF. CDR3 nucleotides: TGTGCCAGCAGTGATGGAACAGGGAGGGAGACCCAGTACTTC.

This clonotype has only a few counts. The rearrangement links TRBV27 to TRBJ2-2; D uncertain. Germline V gives CDR1 MNHEY, CDR2 SMNVEV (reference sequence). The V gene lost 0 bases and the J gene lost 6 bases, with 2 bases spanning the gap. The CDR3 loop spans 12 amino acids. As DNA, the CDR3 is TGTGCCAGCAGTTTATCTGCCGGGGAGCTGTTTTTT. It translates to CASSLSAGELFF.

This clonotype was counted a few times. J is TRBJ2-5 and V is TRBV9; unclear D gene. Deletions cut 4 bases from V and 5 bases from J, with 15 bases between. This CDR3 contains 14 residues. The germline V gene has CDR1 SGDLS and CDR2 YYNGEE. CDR3 sequence (DNA): TGTGCCAGCAGCTCCGACTTGGGCTCGGAGACCCAGTACTTC. Amino acids: CASSSDLGSETQYF. Combining the CDR3 with reference TRBV9 and TRBJ2-5 gives the whole variable domain DSGVTQTPKHLITATGQRVTLRCSPRSGDLSVYWYQQSLDQGLQFLIQYYNGEERAKGNILERFSAQQFPDLHSELNLSSLELGDSALYFCASSSDLGSETQYFGPGTRLLVL.

This clonotype was detected only a few times. The rearrangement links TRBV6-1 to TRBJ2-3; D is ambiguous. V was pared by 2 bases and J by 4 bases, with 10 bases between. The CDR3 contains 14 residues. Germline V lookup: CDR1 MNHNS, CDR2 SASEGT. CDR3 nucleotide sequence: TGTGCCAGCAGTGAATTATGGGTCCCAGATACGCAGTATTTT. It encodes CASSELWVPDTQYF.

This clonotype was counted only a few times. V usage is TRBV7-8 and J usage is TRBJ2-1; 7 nucleotides agree with TRBD1. CDR1 is SGHVS, CDR2 FQNEAQ, per germline. This CDR3 spans 18 amino acids. The J segment lost 8 bases and the V segment lost 10 bases, leaving 26 bases of the junction unmatched. In DNA form, the CDR3 reads TGTGCCACCTCAGCTAGTTTGACAGTCAAAGGGGGCCTTGATGAGCAGTTCTTC. Translating gives CATSASLTVKGGLDEQFF.

This clonotype has a count of ten or more. The chain couples TRBV20-1 to TRBJ2-7; D tentatively reads TRBD1 or TRBD2 (6 bases each). Germline assignment: CDR1 DFQATT and CDR2 SNEGSKA (reference sequence). The CDR3 sequence is 14 residues long. Between the trimmed V and J ends, which lost 2 bases and 2 bases, there was a span of 13 bases. CDR3 nucleotide sequence: TGCAGTGCTAGATATGGCGGGGACACCTACGAGCAGTACTTC. Protein sequence: CSARYGGDTYEQYF.

The rearrangement joins TRBV12-3 or TRBV12-4 to TRBJ2-3; possible D gene TRBD2, 8 bases. The V and J ends lost 7 bases and 8 bases respectively, with 19 bases between them. The CDR3 is made up of 14 amino acids. CDR3 residues: CASTQEGAGGTQYF. As DNA, the CDR3 is TGTGCCAGCACCCAGGAGGGGGCGGGAGGTACGCAGTATTTT.